This T cell receptor beta chain comes out of a study of T-cell reconstitution after alpha-beta-depleted transplantation in children. Unique molecular identifiers featured in how the TCRbeta library was prepared. One entry per CDR3 protein results from TCRdb running MiXCR on the PCR reads. There are some 520,000 distinct CDR3 sequences in the sample; less than 35% occur only once, and around 2.3% lies in the top ten. V lost 1 base, J lost 5 bases, and 4 bases stayed unmatched. CDR1 DFQATT and CDR2 SNEGSKA come from the germline V gene (reference sequence). The CDR3 totals 13 residues. This rearrangement joins TRBV20-1 to TRBJ1-2, with 7 bases matching TRBD1. The receptor was derived from a human donor who donated a stem cell graft to a child with aplastic anemia. The sample here was PBMCs from the stem cell graft donor, taken from the stem cell graft. The DNA of the CDR3 is TGCAGTGCTAGAGGACAGGGTGGTTATGGCTACACCTTC. This encodes CSARGQGGYGYTF.